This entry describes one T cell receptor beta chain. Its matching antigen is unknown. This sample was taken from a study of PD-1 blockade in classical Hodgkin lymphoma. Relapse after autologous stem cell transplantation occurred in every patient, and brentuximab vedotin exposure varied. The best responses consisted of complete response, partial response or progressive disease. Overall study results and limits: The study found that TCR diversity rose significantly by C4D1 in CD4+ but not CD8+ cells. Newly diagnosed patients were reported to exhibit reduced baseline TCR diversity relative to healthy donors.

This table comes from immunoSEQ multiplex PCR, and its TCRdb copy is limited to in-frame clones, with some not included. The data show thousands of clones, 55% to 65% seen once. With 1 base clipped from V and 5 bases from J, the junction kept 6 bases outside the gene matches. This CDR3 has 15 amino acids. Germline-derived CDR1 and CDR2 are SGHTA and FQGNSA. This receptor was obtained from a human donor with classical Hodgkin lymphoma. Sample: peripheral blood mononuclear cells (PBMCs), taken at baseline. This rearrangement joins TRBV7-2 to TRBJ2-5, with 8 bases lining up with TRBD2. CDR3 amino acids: CASSLGSGGWETQYF. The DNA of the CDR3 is TGTGCCAGCAGCTTAGGCAGCGGGGGTTGGGAGACCCAGTACTTC. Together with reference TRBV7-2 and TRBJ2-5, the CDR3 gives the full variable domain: GAGVSQSPSNKVTEKGKDVELRCDPISGHTALYWYRQSLGQGLEFLIYFQGNSAPDKSGLPSDRFSAERTGGSVSTLTIQRTQQEDSAVYLCASSLGSGGWETQYFGPGTRLLVL.